The T cell receptor (beta chain) under discussion was sequenced for a study of cytomegalovirus exposure and HLA in healthy donors. Whole-study findings and limits: Another analysis was done later, and it associated fewer than 20,000 TCR beta sequences with HLA alleles at 0.05 false discovery rate. Researchers counted some 150 TCR beta chains as cytomegalovirus-associated. It was likely that a cluster of highly shared sequence variants was a sequencing artifact.

The sample holds one count of this clone. Its antigen is still unknown. PCR primers comprised 60 Vbeta and 13 Jbeta primers. Repertoires were generated with immunoSEQ multiplex PCR, while TCRdb's copy carries only in-frame clones and drops some. Here the sample spans approximately 200,000 clones, around 80% being singletons. V was clipped by 3 bases and J by 8 bases; unmatched bases: 24. Per the germline V gene, CDR1 is SGHRS and CDR2 is YFSETQ. There are 20 residues in the CDR3. The receptor was derived from a woman aged 25 to 45 in good health and CMV-seropositive. The chain couples TRBV5-1 to TRBJ1-4; 8 bases are a match to TRBD1. The source material was PBMCs. CDR3 sequence: CASSYDPYRGADAPREKLFF. CDR3 in DNA: TGCGCCAGCAGCTACGATCCCTACAGGGGGGCGGATGCACCTCGGGAAAAACTGTTTTTT.